The 31 T cell receptor beta chains presented below share a single source sample, sequenced in a study of CD8+CD57+ T cells in acquired aplastic anemia. It was genomic DNA that served as the template for profiling TCR beta VDJ and CDR3. MiXCR, applied by TCRdb to the reads, yields one record per CDR3 protein. Of roughly 280,000 distinct CDR3 sequences detected, approximately 60% appear once; the ten largest clones hold 1.3%. CD8+CD57+ cell expansion had been shown by flow cytometry in patients chosen for sequencing. Source material: sorted CD4+, CD8+, or CD8+CD57+ T cells (not recorded which) from PBMCs. The source of these receptors is a human donor with aplastic anemia.

The chain has TRBV19 and TRBJ1-1; the D is unclear. CDR3 length: 9 residues. Per germline, CDR1 LNHDA and CDR2 SQIVND (reference sequence). Trimming cost V 9 bases and J 6 bases, with 5 bases left between them. The CDR3: CASGPEAFF. The CDR3 DNA reads as TGTGCCAGCGGTCCTGAAGCTTTCTTT.

This clonotype was seen ten or more times. The rearrangement uses TRBV5-4 and TRBJ2-7; a weak D match, TRBD1 (6 bases). The germline gives CDR1 SGHNT, CDR2 YYREEE (reference sequence). Trimming took 0 bases from V and 3 from J, leaving 10 bases between them. The CDR3 extends over 14 amino acids. This CDR3 reads CASSLDPGDYEQYF. The CDR3 DNA reads TGTGCCAGCAGCTTGGATCCAGGGGACTACGAGCAGTACTTC.

Concerning this clonotype itself: The junction departs from germline at one end; a sequencing error may be responsible. The chain links TRBV2 to TRBJ1-5; D call uncertain. Germline-derived CDR1 and CDR2 are SNHLY and FYNNEI. The CDR3 length is 13 residues. The CDR3 DNA sequence: TGTGCCAGCCGAGTACAGTTCAATCAGCTCCAGCATTTT. This gives the protein CASRVQFNQLQHF.

The chain combines TRBV29-1 with TRBJ2-1; no clear D gene. With 3 bases removed from V and 4 bases from J, the gap between germline ends came to 13 bases. Per germline, CDR1 SQVTM and CDR2 ANQGSEA. The CDR3 loop spans 14 amino acids. The CDR3 here is CSVDSPRRYNEQFF. The CDR3 DNA reads as TGCAGCGTTGACAGCCCTCGCAGATACAATGAGCAGTTCTTC.

Points on this clonotype: Mismatch with germline at one junction end may stem from a read error. The gene calls are TRBV5-1 and TRBJ1-6; the D gene is possibly TRBD1 (5 bases). The CDR3 runs 17 residues. CDR1 and CDR2 (germline): SGHRS, YFSETQ. The CDR3 loop is CASSPRDRRGPSSPLRF. The CDR3 coding sequence is TGCGCCAGCAGCCCCCGCGATAGGCGGGGCCCGAGTTCACCCCTCCGCTTT.

The J gene is TRBJ1-1, the V gene TRBV9, with TRBD1 identical over 8 bases. The CDR3 has 14 amino acids. The germline V gene has CDR1 SGDLS and CDR2 YYNGEE. J was trimmed by 8 bases and V by 0 bases; bases with no gene match: 6. Here the CDR3 reads CASSVADGTGEAFF. Written as DNA, the CDR3 is TGTGCCAGCAGCGTAGCCGACGGGACAGGAGAAGCTTTCTTT. Based on the CDR3 plus reference TRBV9 and TRBJ1-1, the full variable domain is DSGVTQTPKHLITATGQRVTLRCSPRSGDLSVYWYQQSLDQGLQFLIQYYNGEERAKGNILERFSAQQFPDLHSELNLSSLELGDSALYFCASSVADGTGEAFFGQGTRLTVV.

This clonotype was counted at least ten times. V and J are TRBV3-1 and TRBJ1-3, with D hard to call. The germline V gene encodes CDR1 LGHDT and CDR2 YNNKEL (reference sequence). Trimming took 5 bases from V and 2 from J, leaving 7 bases between them. The CDR3 consists of 13 residues. The CDR3 sequence: CASSSEPGNTIYF. The CDR3 region has the DNA TGTGCCAGCAGCTCAGAACCTGGAAACACCATATATTTT.

The chain couples TRBV7-3 to TRBJ1-6; D not certain. V dropped 6 bases and J dropped 14 bases, with 17 bases sitting between them. The CDR3 has 13 residues. The germline V gene has CDR1 SGHTA and CDR2 FQGTGA. The chain's CDR3 is CASSLGSPPALHF. DNA of the CDR3: TGTGCCAGCAGTTTAGGGTCCCCTCCGGCCCTCCACTTT. Full variable domain (remainder filled in from reference TRBV7-3 and TRBJ1-6): GAGVSQTPSNKVTEKGKYVELRCDPISGHTALYWYRQSLGQGPEFLIYFQGTGAADDSGLPNDRFFAVRPEGSVSTLKIQRTERGDSAVYLCASSLGSPPALHFGNGTRLTVT.

This clonotype was found once. The chain uses TRBV18 and TRBJ2-3; no clear D gene. The germline gives CDR1 KGHSH, CDR2 LQKENI. Trimming stripped 10 bases from V and 0 bases from J, with 8 bases between. This CDR3 region has 12 residues. The CDR3 sequence: CANSPSTDTQYF. As DNA, the CDR3 is TGTGCCAACTCGCCTAGCACAGATACGCAGTATTTT.

This chain uses TRBV10-3 with TRBJ2-5; possibly TRBD2 for D (5 bases). V shed 2 bases and J shed 2 bases, with 9 bases lying between them. From germline, CDR1 is ENHRY and CDR2 SYGVKD. The CDR3 has 14 amino acids. In nucleotides, the CDR3 is TGTGCCATCAGTGAGGGCGGGCTACAAGAGACCCAGTACTTC. Amino acids: CAISEGGLQETQYF.

With regard to this clonotype: Relative to the germline gene, one junction end is altered; a read error may explain this. V is TRBV9 and J is TRBJ2-7, with a weak D call TRBD1 (5 bases). This CDR3 contains 16 residues. Looked up from germline, CDR1 is SGDLS and CDR2 is YYNGEE. The CDR3, as DNA: TGTGCCAGCAGCGTAGACACAGGCTCGGCTTCCTACGGGCAGTACTTC. It translates to CASSVDTGSASYGQYF.

This clonotype appeared many times. CDR3 DNA: TGTGCCAGTAGTAAACAGGAGGTTGGCTACACCTTC. It yields the protein CASSKQEVGYTF. J is TRBJ1-2 and V is TRBV19, with D tentatively TRBD1 (5 bases). Trimming left V 4 bases short and J 7 bases short, with 10 bases between. The CDR3 contains 12 residues. Germline V gene data show CDR1 as LNHDA and CDR2 as SQIVND (reference sequence).

This clonotype has ten or more counts. This chain links TRBV25-1 with TRBJ2-3; 10 bases are a match to TRBD2. This CDR3 spans 16 amino acids. Germline loops: CDR1 MGHDK, CDR2 SYGVNS. Trimming at V came to 7 bases and at J to 2 bases, leaving 9 bases not matched to a gene. CDR3 sequence reads: CASTSGGGTFTDTQYF. CDR3 coding DNA: TGTGCCAGCACCAGCGGGGGGGGAACTTTCACAGATACGCAGTATTTT.

This chain joins TRBV9 and TRBJ1-4, with D uncertain. V lost 0 bases and J 5 bases, leaving 11 bases between the germline ends. Per germline, CDR1 SGDLS and CDR2 YYNGEE. This CDR3 contains 15 residues. The CDR3 sequence: CASSVAGVSNEKLFF. In nucleotides, the CDR3 is TGTGCCAGCAGCGTAGCCGGAGTCAGCAATGAAAAACTGTTTTTT. Combining the CDR3 with reference TRBV9 and TRBJ1-4 gives the whole variable domain DSGVTQTPKHLITATGQRVTLRCSPRSGDLSVYWYQQSLDQGLQFLIQYYNGEERAKGNILERFSAQQFPDLHSELNLSSLELGDSALYFCASSVAGVSNEKLFFGSGTQLSVL.

This clonotype appeared once. The rearrangement joins TRBV24-1 to TRBJ2-2, with D unresolved. Trimming removed 2 bases from V and 6 bases from J, with 9 bases in between. The V gene's germline CDR1 is KGHDR and CDR2 SFDVKD. The length of the CDR3 is 14 residues. The CDR3 nucleotides are TGTGCCACCAGTGATTGGGCTAGTCCCGGGGAGCTGTTTTTT. It is translated as CATSDWASPGELFF.

The rearrangement uses TRBV7-3 and TRBJ1-6; TRBD1 matches 9 bases. The CDR3 spans 15 residues. Germline CDR1 SGHTA, CDR2 FQGTGA. With 9 bases clipped from V and 7 bases from J, the junction kept 10 bases outside the gene matches. The CDR3 DNA follows: TGTGCCAGTACTCCGGGACAGGGACAAAATTCACCCCTCCACTTT. It codes for CASTPGQGQNSPLHF. Supplemented by reference TRBV7-3 and TRBJ1-6, the full variable domain reads GAGVSQTPSNKVTEKGKYVELRCDPISGHTALYWYRQSLGQGPEFLIYFQGTGAADDSGLPNDRFFAVRPEGSVSTLKIQRTERGDSAVYLCASTPGQGQNSPLHFGNGTRLTVT.

This clonotype was counted once. V and J are TRBV5-1 and TRBJ1-1; tentatively, D is TRBD1 (6 bases). CDR1 SGHRS and CDR2 YFSETQ come from the germline V gene. The CDR3 is 15 residues long. The ends were cut back, 0 bases at V and 6 bases at J, with 15 bases in the middle. The CDR3 nucleotides are TGCGCCAGCAGCTTGGATGGCAGGGGCGGCGCTGAAGCTTTCTTT. Its protein is CASSLDGRGGAEAFF.

This clonotype has just a few counts. This sequence joins TRBV29-1 and TRBJ2-7; 10 nucleotides agree with TRBD2. Trimming took 6 bases from V and 4 from J; bases not matched to a gene: 6. The CDR3 totals 13 residues. Germline V CDR1 and CDR2: SQVTM, ANQGSEA. The CDR3 DNA sequence: TGCAGCGTAATAGCGGGAGGACGGTACGAGCAGTACTTC. Translating it yields CSVIAGGRYEQYF.

The chain uses TRBV5-1 and TRBJ2-7, with TRBD2 matching over 8 bases. The CDR3 extends over 13 amino acids. V was pared by 2 bases and J by 7 bases, with 5 bases of the junction left unmatched. In germline, CDR1 is SGHRS, CDR2 YFSETQ. CDR3 in amino acids: CASSLAGVWEQYF. In nucleotides, the CDR3 is TGCGCCAGCAGCTTAGCGGGAGTGTGGGAGCAGTACTTC.

Points on this clonotype: Germline and junction disagree at one end, which may indicate a read error. The V and J genes are TRBV2 and TRBJ1-1; D gene unclear. CDR3 length: 13 residues. The germline CDR1 and CDR2 sequences are SNHLY and FYNNEI. Here the CDR3 DNA reads TGTGCCAGCAGTAACCATAGGAACACTGAAGATTTCTTT. It yields the protein CASSNHRNTEDFF.

The chain links TRBV7-9 to TRBJ2-7; D gene uncertain. The CDR3 spans 13 residues. Trimming removed 1 base at V and 3 bases at J, with 7 bases between. Germline CDR1 reads SEHNR; CDR2 reads FQNEAQ (reference sequence). CDR3 nucleotides: TGTGCCAGCAGCTTAGTGCATGACTACGAGCAGTACTTC. Protein sequence: CASSLVHDYEQYF.

This clonotype was seen just once. This chain connects TRBV5-5 to TRBJ2-7; 11 nucleotides match TRBD1. V lost 6 bases and J lost 4; bases outside the gene matches: 12. CDR1 and CDR2 (germline): SGHKS, YYEKEE (reference sequence). CDR3 size: 16 residues. The CDR3 protein is CASTPTRDRGMYEQYF. DNA for the CDR3: TGTGCCAGCACCCCTACCCGGGACAGGGGGATGTACGAGCAGTACTTC.

This clonotype was counted ten times or more. The V gene is TRBV20-1, the J gene TRBJ2-3; TRBD1 matches 8 bases. Germline V gene lookup returns CDR1 DFQATT and CDR2 SNEGSKA (reference sequence). This CDR3 has 14 amino acids. V lost 6 bases to trimming and J lost 1 base; unmatched junction nucleotides: 6. CDR3 coding DNA: TGCAGTGCGGCACAGGGGGGTGGCACAGATACGCAGTATTTT. It codes for CSAAQGGGTDTQYF.

The genes are TRBV20-1 and TRBJ2-2; 10 bases are a match to TRBD2. This CDR3 region has 15 residues. Germline CDR1 is DFQATT and CDR2 is SNEGSKA (reference sequence). J gave up 4 bases and V 2 bases, and 4 bases lay outside the gene matches. Here the CDR3 DNA reads TGCAGTGCTAGACTAGCGGGAGCACTCACCGGGGAGCTGTTTTTT. As protein: CSARLAGALTGELFF.

This sequence joins TRBV7-2 and TRBJ2-3, with 8 positions matching TRBD2. The V and J ends lost 4 bases and 7 bases, in that order; junction bases with no gene match: 16. Looked up from germline, CDR1 is SGHTA and CDR2 is FQGNSA. The CDR3 consists of 17 residues. The CDR3 spells CASSYRTSPQLRNTQYF. CDR3 in DNA: TGTGCCAGCAGCTACCGGACTAGCCCGCAATTGAGAAATACGCAGTATTTT.

V and J are TRBV10-3 and TRBJ2-2; D is possibly TRBD2 (5 bases). V was trimmed by 0 bases and J by 5 bases, leaving 19 bases between them. CDR1 and CDR2 from the germline V gene are ENHRY and SYGVKD. The CDR3 is made up of 18 amino acids. As DNA, the CDR3 is TGTGCCATCAGTGAGTCGACTCCAGCGCTCAGAGGGACCGGGGAGCTGTTTTTT. Its translation is CAISESTPALRGTGELFF.

This clonotype was recorded at least ten times. The chain carries TRBV12-3 or TRBV12-4 and TRBJ2-5, with 7 bases matching TRBD2. The V segment lost 3 bases and the J segment 10 bases; nucleotides outside the gene matches: 11. The CDR3 is made up of 14 amino acids. CDR3 amino acids: CASSFEGRASIQYF. CDR3 nucleotides: TGTGCCAGCAGTTTTGAGGGGAGGGCGAGTATCCAGTACTTC.

This clonotype was seen just once. The chain recombines TRBV7-9 with TRBJ1-5; D ambiguous. Trimming removed 6 bases from V and 0 bases from J, with 9 bases in between. This CDR3 has 14 amino acids. Germline-derived CDR1 and CDR2 are SEHNR and FQNEAQ (reference sequence). The CDR3 DNA is TGTGCCAGCAGTCTGGCGGATAGCAATCAGCCCCAGCATTTT. Translating gives CASSLADSNQPQHF.

J is TRBJ1-5 and V is TRBV7-8; no clear D. V was pared by 5 bases and J by 5 bases, with 13 bases between. From germline, CDR1 is SGHVS and CDR2 FQNEAQ. The CDR3 has 14 residues. CDR3: CASSPGRAHQPQHF. CDR3 sequence (DNA): TGTGCCAGCAGCCCCGGACGGGCACATCAGCCCCAGCATTTT.

This chain links TRBV7-9 with TRBJ2-2; D may be TRBD2 (6 bases). Germline-derived CDR1 and CDR2 are SEHNR and FQNEAQ (reference sequence). V lost 8 bases, J lost 6 bases, and 19 bases lay in between. The CDR3 covers 15 residues. CDR3 in DNA: TGTGCCAGCTACCCGCCGGGACTCCAGTCCGGGGAGCTGTTTTTT. Encoded protein: CASYPPGLQSGELFF.

This clonotype has ten or more counts. The chain is built from TRBV19 and TRBJ2-2; D may correspond to TRBD1 or TRBD2 (5 bases each). Germline values: CDR1 LNHDA, CDR2 SQIVND (reference sequence). The CDR3 consists of 14 residues. V lost 2 bases and J 6 bases, leaving 10 bases between the germline ends. The CDR3 here is CASSITVGPGELFF. The CDR3 bases are TGTGCCAGTAGTATAACGGTGGGACCCGGGGAGCTGTTTTTT. Complete variable domain (other parts from reference TRBV19 and TRBJ2-2): DGGITQSPKYLFRKEGQNVTLSCEQNLNHDAMYWYRQDPGQGLRLIYYSQIVNDFQKGDIAEGYSVSREKKESFPLTVTSAQKNPTAFYLCASSITVGPGELFFGEGSRLTVL.